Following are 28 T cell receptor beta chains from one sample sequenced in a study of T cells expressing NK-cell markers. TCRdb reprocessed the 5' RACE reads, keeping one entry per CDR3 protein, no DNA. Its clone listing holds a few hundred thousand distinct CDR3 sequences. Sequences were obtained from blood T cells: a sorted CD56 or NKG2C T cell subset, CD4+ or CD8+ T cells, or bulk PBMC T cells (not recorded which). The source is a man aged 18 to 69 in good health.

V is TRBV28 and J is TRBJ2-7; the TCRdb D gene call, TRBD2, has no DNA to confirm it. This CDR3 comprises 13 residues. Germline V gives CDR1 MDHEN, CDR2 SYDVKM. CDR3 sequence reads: CATYTGPTYEQYF.

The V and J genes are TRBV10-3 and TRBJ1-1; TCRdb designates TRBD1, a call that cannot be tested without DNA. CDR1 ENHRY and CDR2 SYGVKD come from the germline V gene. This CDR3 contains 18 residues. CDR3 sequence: CAIRGTSGTGSTGTEAFF.

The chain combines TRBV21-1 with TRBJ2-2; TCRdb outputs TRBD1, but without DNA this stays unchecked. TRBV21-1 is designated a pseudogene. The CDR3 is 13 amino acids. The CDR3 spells CASPGRSYGELFF.

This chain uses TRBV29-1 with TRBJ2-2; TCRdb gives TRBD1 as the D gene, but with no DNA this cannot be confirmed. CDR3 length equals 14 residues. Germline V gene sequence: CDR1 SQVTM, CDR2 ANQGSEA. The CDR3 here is CSGTGGYGTGELFF.

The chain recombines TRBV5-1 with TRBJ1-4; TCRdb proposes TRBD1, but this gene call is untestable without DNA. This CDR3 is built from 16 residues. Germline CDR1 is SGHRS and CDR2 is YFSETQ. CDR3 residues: CASSLNTGSTNEKLFF.

CDR3 amino acids: CASSLVVSAGGYNEQFF. The chain is built from TRBV5-6 and TRBJ2-1; absent DNA, TCRdb's TRBD1 call cannot be checked. Germline CDR1 is SGHDT and CDR2 is YYEEEE. The CDR3 totals 17 residues. Based on the CDR3 plus reference TRBV5-6 and TRBJ2-1, the full variable domain is DAGVTQSPTHLIKTRGQQVTLRCSPKSGHDTVSWYQQALGQGPQFIFQYYEEEERQRGNFPDRFSGHQFPNYSSELNVNALLLGDSALYLCASSLVVSAGGYNEQFFGPGTRLTVL.

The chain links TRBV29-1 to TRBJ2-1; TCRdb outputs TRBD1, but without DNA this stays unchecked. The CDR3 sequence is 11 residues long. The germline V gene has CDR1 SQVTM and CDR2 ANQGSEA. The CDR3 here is CSVRQGEEQFF.

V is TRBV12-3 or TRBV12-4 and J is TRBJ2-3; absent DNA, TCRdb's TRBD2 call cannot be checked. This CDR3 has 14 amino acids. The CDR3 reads CASSPQGGGDTQYF.

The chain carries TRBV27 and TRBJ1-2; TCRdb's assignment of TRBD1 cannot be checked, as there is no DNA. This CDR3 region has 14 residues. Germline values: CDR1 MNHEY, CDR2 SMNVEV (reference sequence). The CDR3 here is CASSNPGQGRGYTF.

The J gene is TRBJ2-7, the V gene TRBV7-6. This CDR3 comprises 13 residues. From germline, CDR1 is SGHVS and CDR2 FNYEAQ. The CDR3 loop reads CASSLVKGYEQYF.

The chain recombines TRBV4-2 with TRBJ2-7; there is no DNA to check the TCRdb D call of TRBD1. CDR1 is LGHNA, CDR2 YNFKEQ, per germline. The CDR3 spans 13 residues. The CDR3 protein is CASSQGTPYEQYF.

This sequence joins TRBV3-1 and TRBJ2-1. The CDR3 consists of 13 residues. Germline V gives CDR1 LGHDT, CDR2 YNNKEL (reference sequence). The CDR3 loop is CASSRYSSNEQFF.

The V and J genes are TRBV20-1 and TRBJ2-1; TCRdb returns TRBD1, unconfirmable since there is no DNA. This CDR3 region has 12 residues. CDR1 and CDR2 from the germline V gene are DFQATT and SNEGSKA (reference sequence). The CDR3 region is CSASRGFGEQFF.

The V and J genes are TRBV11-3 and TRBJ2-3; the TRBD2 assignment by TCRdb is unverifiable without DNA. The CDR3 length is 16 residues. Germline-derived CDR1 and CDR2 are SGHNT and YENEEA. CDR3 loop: CASSLESSGGTDTQYF.

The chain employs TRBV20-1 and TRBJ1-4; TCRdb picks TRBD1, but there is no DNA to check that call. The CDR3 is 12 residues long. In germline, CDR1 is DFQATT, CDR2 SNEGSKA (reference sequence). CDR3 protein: CSAIEGTGRRVF.

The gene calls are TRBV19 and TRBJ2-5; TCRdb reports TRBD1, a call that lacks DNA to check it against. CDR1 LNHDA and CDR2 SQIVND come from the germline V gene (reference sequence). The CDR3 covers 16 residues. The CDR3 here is CASSNRQGYHQETQYF. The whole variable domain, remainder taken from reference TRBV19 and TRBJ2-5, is DGGITQSPKYLFRKEGQNVTLSCEQNLNHDAMYWYRQDPGQGLRLIYYSQIVNDFQKGDIAEGYSVSREKKESFPLTVTSAQKNPTAFYLCASSNRQGYHQETQYFGPGTRLLVL.

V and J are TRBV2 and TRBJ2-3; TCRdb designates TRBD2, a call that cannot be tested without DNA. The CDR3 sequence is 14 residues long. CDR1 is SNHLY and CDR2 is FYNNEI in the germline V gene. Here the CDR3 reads CASSVYSGGDTQYF. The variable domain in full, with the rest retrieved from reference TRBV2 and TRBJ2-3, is EPEVTQTPSHQVTQMGQEVILRCVPISNHLYFYWYRQILGQKVEFLVSFYNNEISEKSEIFDDQFSVERPDGSNFTLKIRSTKLEDSAMYFCASSVYSGGDTQYFGPGTRLTVL.

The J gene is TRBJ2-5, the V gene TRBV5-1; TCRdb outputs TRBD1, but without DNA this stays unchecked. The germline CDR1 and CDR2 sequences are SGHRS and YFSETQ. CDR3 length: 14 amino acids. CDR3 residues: CASPLGGDSETQYF.

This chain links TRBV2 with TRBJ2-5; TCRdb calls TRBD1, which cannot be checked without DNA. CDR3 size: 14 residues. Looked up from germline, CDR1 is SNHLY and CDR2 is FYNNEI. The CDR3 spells CASSEGPGRETQYF.

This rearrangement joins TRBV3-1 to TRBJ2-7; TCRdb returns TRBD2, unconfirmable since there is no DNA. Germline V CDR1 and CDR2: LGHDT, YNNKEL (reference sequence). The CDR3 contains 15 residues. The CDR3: CASSTSGGALNEQYF.

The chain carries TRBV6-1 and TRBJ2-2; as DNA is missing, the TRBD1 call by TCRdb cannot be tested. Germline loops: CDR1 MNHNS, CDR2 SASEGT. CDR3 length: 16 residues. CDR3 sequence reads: CASSPPRGAGTGELFF.

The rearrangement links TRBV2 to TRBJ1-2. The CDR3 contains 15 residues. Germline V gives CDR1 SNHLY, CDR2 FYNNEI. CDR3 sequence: CASSFGGGFNYGYTF. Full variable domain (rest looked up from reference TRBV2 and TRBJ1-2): EPEVTQTPSHQVTQMGQEVILRCVPISNHLYFYWYRQILGQKVEFLVSFYNNEISEKSEIFDDQFSVERPDGSNFTLKIRSTKLEDSAMYFCASSFGGGFNYGYTFGSGTRLTVV.

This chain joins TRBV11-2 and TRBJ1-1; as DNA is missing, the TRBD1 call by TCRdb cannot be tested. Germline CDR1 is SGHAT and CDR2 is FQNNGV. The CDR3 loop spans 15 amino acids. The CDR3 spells CASRPHRGPDTEAFF.

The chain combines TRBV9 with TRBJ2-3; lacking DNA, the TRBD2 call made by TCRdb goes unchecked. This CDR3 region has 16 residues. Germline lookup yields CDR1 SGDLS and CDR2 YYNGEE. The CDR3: CASSVALAGGVDTQYF.

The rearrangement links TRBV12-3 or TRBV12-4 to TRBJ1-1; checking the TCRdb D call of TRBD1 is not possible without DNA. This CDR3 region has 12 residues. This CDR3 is CASTRTNTEAFF.

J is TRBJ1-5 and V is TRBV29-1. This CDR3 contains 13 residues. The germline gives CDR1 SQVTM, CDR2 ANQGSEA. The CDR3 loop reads CSVEIAVGQPQHF.

CDR3 residues: CASSSKPGLAVTGELFF. The chain employs TRBV7-3 and TRBJ2-2; there is no DNA to check the TCRdb D call of TRBD2. Per germline, CDR1 SGHTA and CDR2 FQGTGA. This CDR3 comprises 17 residues.

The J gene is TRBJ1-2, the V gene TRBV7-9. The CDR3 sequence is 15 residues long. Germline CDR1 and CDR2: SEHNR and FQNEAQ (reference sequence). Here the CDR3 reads CASSLGDSENYGYTF.